The clone carrying this T cell receptor beta chain turned up a few times. Its antigen remains unidentified. This sample is part of a study of beta chain features in type 1 diabetes. Broader study findings: Type 1 diabetes patients showed fewer insertions and more deletions at VDJ junctions. Compared with healthy donors, patients appeared to share more similar naive, central memory and regulatory TCRB repertoires.

TCRB transcripts that were expressed got sequenced, as all of the isolated RNA had been reverse transcribed. TCRdb's copy holds only in-frame clones and misses some; the assay was immunoSEQ multiplex PCR. This table has some 500,000 clones, about an eighth appearing once. V was trimmed by 1 base and J by 3 bases, leaving 10 bases between them. The CDR3 has 14 amino acids. CDR1 and CDR2 from the germline V gene are SGHRS and YFSETQ. The chain is built from TRBV5-1 and TRBJ2-5; the D is unclear. The clonotype was recovered from a woman younger than 35 in good health. Sample: naive CD4+ T cells from blood. CDR3 region: CASSLLLSKETQYF. The DNA of the CDR3 is TGCGCCAGCAGCTTGCTGCTGAGTAAAGAGACCCAGTACTTC.